The present T cell receptor beta chain was sequenced within a study of blood T cell repertoires in COVID-19. Sequencing was performed with immunoSEQ multiplex PCR; in TCRdb, only in-frame clones are kept and a portion is missing. The sample consists of some 150,000 clones, about 80% of them appearing once. This CDR3 is built from 14 residues. Unmatched junction bases numbered 8, after V lost 7 bases and J lost 3 bases. CDR1 is LGHDT, CDR2 YNNKEL, per germline (reference sequence). This sequence was found in a man aged 55 to 69 with acute or convalescent COVID-19. The source material was peripheral blood. The rearrangement links TRBV3-1 (or the pseudogene TRBV3-2) to TRBJ1-1, with TRBD1 matching over 7 bases. The CDR3 nucleotides are TGTGCCAGCATCCAGGGGGGAAGAGACACTGAAGCTTTCTTT. It is translated as CASIQGGRDTEAFF.